Listed below are T cell receptor beta chains from one sample, sequenced in a study of T cell responses to AZD1222 COVID-19 vaccine. Assay: immunoSEQ multiplex PCR; the TCRdb copy retains only in-frame clones and omits some. The data contain 100,000 to 120,000 clones, roughly 85% of them singletons. Source: peripheral blood, taken on day 0 of AZD1222 vaccination. These receptors were collected from an adult in good health. CDR3s include the opening cysteine and the closing phenylalanine or tryptophan. D genes are given only for firm matches. Not every row has a clone size; where given, it reads once, few, many or a size class.

d_call,clone_size,j_call,v_call,cdr3_aa,cdr3_nt
TRBD1,NA,TRBJ1-2,TRBV9,CASSTRRTGDMHGYTF,TGTGCCAGCAGCACCCGGCGGACAGGGGATATGCATGGCTACACCTTC
TRBD1,NA,TRBJ1-1,TRBV5-5,CASSFRDRNTEAFF,TGTGCCAGCAGCTTCCGGGACAGGAACACTGAAGCTTTCTTT
TRBD1,NA,TRBJ1-2,TRBV28,CASRAAGTGNGYTF,TGTGCCAGCAGAGCCGCCGGGACAGGGAACGGCTACACCTTC
NA,NA,TRBJ2-7,TRBV4-1,CASSQEGAQYEQYF,TGCGCCAGCAGCCAGGAGGGGGCGCAGTACGAGCAGTACTTC
NA,NA,TRBJ2-4,TRBV20-1,CSASLKQGLPGLAKNIQYF,TGCAGTGCTAGTCTCAAACAGGGACTCCCCGGACTAGCCAAAAACATTCAGTACTTC
TRBD2,NA,TRBJ2-3,TRBV7-2,CASSLGTSRMAQYF,TGTGCCAGCAGCCTAGGGACTAGTCGAATGGCGCAGTATTTT
NA,once,TRBJ1-6,TRBV4-1,CASSQLGRSSYNSPLHF,TGCGCCAGCAGCCAGTTGGGGAGAAGCTCCTATAATTCACCCCTCCACTTT
TRBD1,NA,TRBJ2-7,TRBV28,CASSPRQGRYEQYF,TGTGCCAGCAGTCCCCGACAGGGGCGTTACGAGCAGTACTTC
NA,NA,TRBJ1-1,TRBV4-2,CASSQVRNTEAFF,TGTGCCAGCAGCCAAGTAAGGAACACTGAAGCTTTCTTT
NA,NA,TRBJ1-1,TRBV10-3,CAISDRVGNTEAFF,TGTGCCATCAGTGACAGGGTAGGGAACACTGAAGCTTTCTTT
NA,NA,TRBJ2-5,TRBV7-2,CASSLSETQYF,TGTGCCAGCAGCTTATCAGAGACCCAGTACTTC
NA,NA,TRBJ2-1,TRBV5-4,CASRSTNNDEQFF,TGTGCCAGCCGTTCGACTAACAACGATGAGCAGTTCTTC
NA,NA,TRBJ2-3,TRBV5-5,CASSRDGGITDTQYF,TGTGCCAGCAGCCGGGACGGGGGAATCACAGATACGCAGTATTTT
NA,NA,TRBJ1-5,TRBV11-2,CASSFSRNQPQHF,TGTGCCAGCAGCTTTAGCCGGAATCAGCCCCAGCATTTT
NA,NA,TRBJ2-7,TRBV4-2,CASSPSAREQNPHPYEQYF,TGTGCCAGCAGTCCGTCGGCTCGGGAGCAGAATCCTCACCCCTACGAGCAGTACTTC
NA,few,TRBJ2-3,TRBV5-1,CASSLGDKLARSTDTQYF,TGCGCCAGCAGCTTGGGGGACAAGTTAGCGCGTAGCACAGATACGCAGTATTTT
NA,NA,TRBJ2-7,TRBV6-2/TRBV6-3,CASSDKTDSYEQYF,TGTGCCAGCAGTGACAAGACAGATTCCTACGAGCAGTACTTC
NA,once,TRBJ2-5,TRBV6-5,CASSQQPPETQYF,TGTGCCAGCAGCCAGCAACCTCCAGAGACCCAGTACTTC
NA,NA,TRBJ2-1,TRBV19,CASSIGAGKADEQFF,TGTGCCAGTAGTATAGGGGCCGGGAAAGCGGATGAGCAGTTCTTC
TRBD1,NA,TRBJ1-6,TRBV3-1/TRBV3-2,CASSQPGQGGTPLHF,TGTGCCAGCAGCCAACCCGGACAGGGTGGGACACCCCTCCACTTT